The 26 T cell receptor beta chains below come from one sample, sequenced in a study of shared clonotypes between healthy human individuals. Assay used: immunoSEQ multiplex PCR; TCRdb lists only in-frame clones, some missing. Among 2,500,000 or so clones listed, roughly 92% were seen once. Input material: naive CD4+ T cells sorted from blood. Subset denoted: CD45RA+ positively selected. All receptors come from a man aged 18 to 29 in good health.

This chain uses TRBV5-1 with TRBJ2-2; 7 bases are a match to TRBD1. Trimming cost V 5 bases and J 6 bases; bases outside gene matches: 7. Germline CDR1 SGHRS, CDR2 YFSETQ. This CDR3 is built from 14 residues. The CDR3 reads CASSPTGEPGELFF. CDR3 bases: TGCGCCAGCAGTCCAACAGGGGAACCCGGGGAGCTGTTTTTT.

The chain is built from TRBV9 and TRBJ1-1; D might be TRBD1 (5 bases). The CDR3 has 14 residues. The germline gives CDR1 SGDLS, CDR2 YYNGEE. V was trimmed by 3 bases and J by 4 bases, leaving 13 bases between them. In DNA, the CDR3 is TGTGCCAGCAGCGGTGAATCGAGGGGCACTGAAGCTTTCTTT. This sequence encodes CASSGESRGTEAFF.

The V gene is TRBV30, the J gene TRBJ2-7, with unresolved D. This CDR3 comprises 13 residues. In germline, CDR1 is GTSNPN, CDR2 SVGIG (reference sequence). V was trimmed by 0 bases and J by 7 bases, leaving 13 bases between them. The CDR3 spells CAWSVTTRQEQYF. The CDR3 DNA follows: TGTGCCTGGAGTGTAACGACACGTCAGGAGCAGTACTTC.

The V call is TRBV21-1, the J call TRBJ2-7. TRBV21-1 corresponds to a pseudogene. This CDR3 comprises 17 residues. This chain's CDR3 is CASSNHIEGPLSYEQYF. The DNA for the CDR3 is TGTGCCAGCAGCAATCACATTGAGGGACCGCTCTCCTACGAGCAGTACTTC.

The chain combines TRBV10-3 with TRBJ2-5; possible D gene TRBD2, 8 bases. Germline CDR1 ENHRY, CDR2 SYGVKD. The CDR3 length is 15 residues. The germline V and J ends were trimmed by 8 bases and 1 base, with 17 bases remaining between them. Written as DNA, the CDR3 is TGTGCCATCCAGGGGGTAGCGGGGCCCCAAGAGACCCAGTACTTC. Residues: CAIQGVAGPQETQYF.

This chain uses TRBV6-5 with TRBJ2-3; the D call may be TRBD1 or TRBD2 (7 bases each). CDR3 length equals 16 residues. The V end was cut by 0 bases, the J end by 4 bases, with 14 bases between. Germline-derived CDR1 and CDR2 are MNHEY and SVGAGI. The CDR3 sequence: CASSYSGGGAADTQYF. DNA of the CDR3: TGTGCCAGCAGTTACTCGGGAGGGGGCGCGGCAGATACGCAGTATTTT.

The rearrangement joins TRBV5-6 to TRBJ2-5; possibly TRBD1 or TRBD2 for D (5 bases each). This CDR3 spans 15 amino acids. V dropped 0 bases and J dropped 4 bases, with 13 bases sitting between them. Germline V CDR1 and CDR2: SGHDT, YYEEEE. The CDR3 here is CASSLAGAGRETQYF. For the CDR3, the DNA is TGTGCCAGCAGCTTGGCCGGGGCAGGGAGAGAGACCCAGTACTTC.

This rearrangement joins TRBV2 to TRBJ2-1; 8 nucleotides match TRBD2. The CDR3 consists of 15 residues. The germline CDR1 and CDR2 sequences are SNHLY and FYNNEI. V shed 4 bases and J 9 bases; nucleotides not matched to a gene: 11. This chain's CDR3 is CASSVGLGTRAEQFF. For the CDR3, the DNA is TGTGCCAGCAGTGTGGGACTAGGCACCCGGGCTGAGCAGTTCTTC.

The rearrangement links TRBV2 to TRBJ2-2; D is perhaps TRBD2 (5 bases). V was cut by 9 bases and J by 6 bases, with 11 bases left in between. The CDR3 length is 12 residues. Germline loops: CDR1 SNHLY, CDR2 FYNNEI. CDR3 bases: TGTGCCAGTTCTCTCGGGGCCGGGGAGCTGTTTTTT. Protein product: CASSLGAGELFF.

The gene calls are TRBV19 and TRBJ1-5; no clear D gene. The V end was cut by 8 bases, the J end by 4 bases, with 15 bases between. Germline V gene sequence: CDR1 LNHDA, CDR2 SQIVND (reference sequence). This CDR3 has 14 residues. This CDR3 is CASGGDTTNQPQHF. CDR3 coding DNA: TGTGCCAGTGGCGGTGACACCACAAATCAGCCCCAGCATTTT.

On this clone: Within the sample, other DNA sequences also encode this same CDR3. V gene TRBV6-6 combines with J gene TRBJ1-5; a possible D gene is TRBD1 (5 bases). The CDR3 has 12 amino acids. V was cut by 6 bases and J by 2 bases, with 5 bases left in between. Germline lookup yields CDR1 MNHNY and CDR2 SVGAGI (reference sequence). The CDR3 loop is CASRGGNQPQHF. The CDR3 nucleotides read TGTGCCAGCAGAGGGGGCAATCAGCCCCAGCATTTT.

The chain has TRBV4-3 and TRBJ2-3; the D is unclear. With 4 bases removed from V and 0 bases from J, the gap between germline ends came to 11 bases. The CDR3 totals 15 residues. Germline lookup yields CDR1 LGHNA and CDR2 YSLEER. In DNA, the CDR3 is TGCGCCAGCAGCCGTCGACTGACTAGCACAGATACGCAGTATTTT. This codes for CASSRRLTSTDTQYF.

This clone was observed a few times. The V and J genes are TRBV7-9 and TRBJ1-6; the D is unclear. CDR1 and CDR2 (germline): SEHNR, FQNEAQ (reference sequence). The CDR3 is 13 residues long. V shed 2 bases and J shed 13 bases, with 12 bases lying between them. Here the CDR3 DNA reads TGTGCCAGCAGCTTAAGTCCGGAGGCCCCCCTCCACTTT. Residues: CASSLSPEAPLHF.

The V and J genes are TRBV10-3 and TRBJ2-3; weak D call: TRBD1 (5 bases). Germline CDR1 ENHRY, CDR2 SYGVKD. This CDR3 spans 15 amino acids. Between the trimmed V and J ends, which lost 6 bases and 0 bases, there was a span of 13 bases. CDR3 in amino acids: CAIRLAGSSTDTQYF. The CDR3 DNA sequence: TGTGCCATCAGGCTCGCAGGGTCTAGCACAGATACGCAGTATTTT.

This chain uses TRBV6-5 with TRBJ2-7; D possibly corresponds to TRBD1 (7 bases). The CDR3 loop spans 15 amino acids. V was shortened by 6 bases and J by 2 bases, with 17 bases between the two germline ends. Germline loops: CDR1 MNHEY, CDR2 SVGAGI. This CDR3 reads CASSVDRDSPYEQYF. The CDR3 DNA reads as TGTGCCAGCAGCGTCGACAGGGACTCCCCCTACGAGCAGTACTTC.

This rearrangement joins TRBV5-1 to TRBJ1-2; TRBD1 matches at 7 bases. V trimming: 3 bases; J trimming: 4 bases; junction bases outside the gene matches: 15. The CDR3 has 17 amino acids. CDR1 is SGHRS, CDR2 YFSETQ, per germline. The CDR3 reads CASSSGSTGAGSYGYTF. DNA for the CDR3: TGCGCCAGCAGCTCGGGAAGTACAGGGGCCGGCTCCTATGGCTACACCTTC.

The chain has TRBV4-2 and TRBJ1-4; no firm D call. Deletions cut 3 bases from V and 8 bases from J, with 19 bases between. This CDR3 comprises 16 residues. CDR1 and CDR2 from the germline V gene are LGHNA and YNFKEQ. In nucleotides, the CDR3 is TGTGCCAGCAGCCAGGAGATGACGTCGGGTTGGGAAAAACTGTTTTTT. This sequence encodes CASSQEMTSGWEKLFF.

The chain carries TRBV7-2 and TRBJ2-1; the match to TRBD2 covers 10 bases. This CDR3 spans 18 amino acids. Trimming took 2 bases from V and 3 from J; bases not matched to a gene: 10. The V gene's germline CDR1 is SGHTA and CDR2 FQGNSA. The CDR3, as DNA: TGTGCCAGCAGCTTAAGTATGGTTACTAGCGGGGTCTACAATGAGCAGTTCTTC. Amino acid sequence: CASSLSMVTSGVYNEQFF.

Only one count was recorded for this clone. The chain carries TRBV7-9 and TRBJ1-3, with D unresolved. The CDR3 length is 16 residues. V was cut by 3 bases and J by 7 bases, with 19 bases left in between. Germline V lookup: CDR1 SEHNR, CDR2 FQNEAQ (reference sequence). DNA for the CDR3: TGTGCCAGCAGCTTGTCCAGCCCCCCCCCTCGGAACACCATATATTTT. Translated, it gives CASSLSSPPPRNTIYF.

The chain is built from TRBV4-1 and TRBJ2-3; D is uncertain. V was shortened by 4 bases and J by 5 bases, with 4 bases between the two germline ends. The CDR3 has 11 amino acids. CDR1 and CDR2 (germline): MGHRA, YSYEKL. The CDR3 sequence: CASSLGDTQYF. As DNA, the CDR3 is TGCGCCAGCAGCCTCGGAGATACGCAGTATTTT.

This clone was detected a few times. The V call is TRBV12-5, the J call TRBJ1-1; D remains unclear. The CDR3 extends over 14 amino acids. The V gene lost 3 bases and the J gene lost 0 bases, with 8 bases spanning the gap. Germline V CDR1 and CDR2: LGHNT, FRNRAP. The chain's CDR3 is CASGLARMNTEAFF. CDR3 nucleotides: TGTGCTAGTGGTTTAGCCAGAATGAACACTGAAGCTTTCTTT.

The V call is TRBV10-3, the J call TRBJ2-7; the match to TRBD1 covers 8 bases. The CDR3 contains 13 residues. Germline V gene sequence: CDR1 ENHRY, CDR2 SYGVKD. With V trimmed by 2 bases and J by 3 bases, 0 bases remained unmatched. The CDR3 nucleotides read TGTGCCATCAGTGAGACAGGGGGCTACGAGCAGTACTTC. This gives the protein CAISETGGYEQYF.

This chain links TRBV5-1 with TRBJ1-6, with unresolved D. Looked up from germline, CDR1 is SGHRS and CDR2 is YFSETQ. This CDR3 spans 16 amino acids. The V and J ends lost 4 bases and 1 base respectively, with 12 bases between them. The CDR3 reads CASSMVLSSYNSPLHF. CDR3 DNA sequence: TGCGCCAGCAGCATGGTCCTCTCTTCCTATAATTCACCCCTCCACTTT.

This clone showed up just once. This chain connects TRBV10-2 to TRBJ1-5; a weak D match, TRBD1 (5 bases). The CDR3 totals 12 residues. CDR1 WSHSY and CDR2 SAAADI come from the germline V gene. V was shortened by 8 bases and J by 6 bases, with 11 bases between the two germline ends. CDR3: CASRGEGQPQHF. CDR3 nucleotide sequence: TGCGCCAGCCGGGGGGAGGGTCAGCCCCAGCATTTT.

The V gene is TRBV7-9, the J gene TRBJ1-2; 7 bases match TRBD1. After removal of 5 bases from V and 5 bases from J, the junction contained 11 bases not matched to a gene. Looked up from germline, CDR1 is SEHNR and CDR2 is FQNEAQ (reference sequence). The CDR3 is made up of 15 amino acids. CDR3 in amino acids: CASSPGGTTIYGYTF. In DNA form, the CDR3 reads TGTGCCAGCAGCCCAGGGGGAACAACGATTTATGGCTACACCTTC.

This chain connects TRBV6-5 to TRBJ1-6; no definite D call. Per the germline V gene, CDR1 is MNHEY and CDR2 is SVGAGI. This CDR3 is 15 amino acids long. V lost 5 bases and J lost 10, with 18 bases in between. The DNA of the CDR3 is TGTGCCAGCAGTCCTTCAACAATCCGAAGATCACCCCTCCACTTT. Residues: CASSPSTIRRSPLHF.